This T cell receptor (beta chain) was sequenced for a study of OX40 agonist ivuxolimab in advanced cancers. Germline V CDR1 and CDR2: SEHNR, FQNEAQ (reference sequence). V lost 5 bases to trimming and J lost 5 bases; unmatched junction nucleotides: 10. The CDR3 length is 15 residues. This table comes from immunoSEQ multiplex PCR, and its TCRdb copy is limited to in-frame clones, with some not included. The sample lists over 55,000 clones; around 84% were seen once. Sequenced here: CD4+ or CD8+ T cells sorted from blood, sampled in a trial of the OX40 agonist ivuxolimab. This TCR came from an adult with an advanced solid tumor such as melanoma, head and neck, liver or kidney cancer. This chain connects TRBV7-9 to TRBJ2-7, with 9 bases lining up with TRBD1. CDR3 DNA: TGTGCCAGCAGCCCGCCCGGGACAGGGCACAACGAGCAGTACTTC. It is translated as CASSPPGTGHNEQYF.